Shown below are 11 T cell receptor beta chains from a single sample sequenced in a study of shared T cell receptors in the human thymus. Repertoires were generated with immunoSEQ multiplex PCR, while TCRdb's copy carries only in-frame clones and drops some. The data hold a few hundred thousand clones, with around 95% observed a single time. The sample comprised thymocytes. All receptors come from a human donor.

The CDR3 sequence: CASSPPAGQGPLNTEAFF. The CDR3 bases are TGTGCCAGCTCACCACCGGCGGGACAGGGGCCCTTGAACACTGAAGCTTTCTTT. V gene TRBV18 combines with J gene TRBJ1-1, with TRBD1 matching over 10 bases. The germline gives CDR1 KGHSH, CDR2 LQKENI. This CDR3 is built from 18 residues. V trimming: 0 bases; J trimming: 0 bases; junction bases outside the gene matches: 7.

This chain joins TRBV7-8 and TRBJ2-1; TRBD2 agrees at 7 bases. CDR1 and CDR2 from the germline V gene are SGHVS and FQNEAQ. Trimming at V came to 1 base and at J to 6 bases, leaving 12 bases not matched to a gene. The CDR3 contains 17 residues. CDR3: CASSLGSVSGECNEQFF. As DNA, the CDR3 is TGTGCCAGCAGCTTAGGGAGCGTAAGCGGGGAATGCAATGAGCAGTTCTTC.

The chain joins TRBV2 to TRBJ2-1; D may be TRBD2 (6 bases). The CDR3 consists of 15 residues. The germline V gene has CDR1 SNHLY and CDR2 FYNNEI. Trimming stripped 2 bases from V and 7 bases from J, with 15 bases between. The CDR3 nucleotides read TGTGCCAGCAGTGAACTGGCGGGGATTAGGAATGAGCAGTTCTTC. Its protein is CASSELAGIRNEQFF.

The chain joins TRBV28 to TRBJ1-2, with a weak D call TRBD1 (5 bases). Germline assignment: CDR1 MDHEN and CDR2 SYDVKM. This CDR3 is 14 amino acids long. V was cut by 2 bases and J by 4 bases, with 11 bases left in between. Here the CDR3 DNA reads TGTGCCAGCAGTTTACTCGGGGGGTTCTATGGCTACACCTTC. Encoded protein: CASSLLGGFYGYTF.

The rearrangement uses TRBV7-6 and TRBJ2-1, with TRBD2 matching 8 bases. The CDR3 extends over 16 amino acids. Germline CDR1 is SGHVS and CDR2 is FNYEAQ. The V and J ends lost 2 bases and 7 bases, in that order; junction bases with no gene match: 10. The CDR3 DNA follows: TGTGCCAGCAGCTTAAAGGGGACTAGTAGGAGGAATGAGCAGTTCTTC. Its translation: CASSLKGTSRRNEQFF.

CDR3 sequence (DNA): TGCAGCGCGCTCCGAGGGCAGGTCGGGGGTCAAGAGACCCAGTACTTC. Translated, it gives CSALRGQVGGQETQYF. V gene TRBV29-1 combines with J gene TRBJ2-5, with a weak D call TRBD2 (6 bases). The CDR3 contains 16 residues. Germline V gene lookup returns CDR1 SQVTM and CDR2 ANQGSEA. The ends were cut back, 7 bases at V and 2 bases at J, with 23 bases in the middle. Filled out from reference TRBV29-1 and TRBJ2-5, the complete variable domain reads SAVISQKPSRDICQRGTSLTIQCQVDSQVTMMFWYRQQPGQSLTLIATANQGSEATYESGFVIDKFPISRPNLTFSTLTVSNMSPEDSSIYLCSALRGQVGGQETQYFGPGTRLLVL.

The chain links TRBV27 to TRBJ2-7; the D gene is possibly TRBD2 (5 bases). Germline CDR1 is MNHEY and CDR2 is SMNVEV (reference sequence). This CDR3 comprises 15 residues. V was cut by 5 bases and J by 3 bases, with 17 bases left in between. CDR3 amino acids: CASSPLLEAYYEQYF. The CDR3 DNA sequence: TGTGCCAGCAGTCCGCTCCTGGAGGCTTACTACGAGCAGTACTTC.

V usage is TRBV6-1 and J usage is TRBJ1-5; no definite D call. This CDR3 has 17 amino acids. V dropped 2 bases and J dropped 1 base, with 15 bases sitting between them. Germline V gene sequence: CDR1 MNHNS, CDR2 SASEGT. CDR3 in DNA: TGTGCCAGCAGTGAATCTCATGGGGAAGGGAGCAATCAGCCCCAGCATTTT. This encodes CASSESHGEGSNQPQHF.

The table lists this clone with a few counts. This chain links TRBV19 with TRBJ1-2; D not certain. Trimming pared 9 bases from V and 8 bases from J, leaving 22 bases between. Germline assignment: CDR1 LNHDA and CDR2 SQIVND (reference sequence). The CDR3 extends over 14 amino acids. CDR3 region: CASASRQWGGGYTF. The CDR3 DNA reads TGTGCCAGCGCAAGCCGTCAGTGGGGTGGAGGCTACACCTTC.

The genes are TRBV18 and TRBJ2-7, with TRBD1 matching over 8 bases. The CDR3 is 17 amino acids. Germline V gene data show CDR1 as KGHSH and CDR2 as LQKENI. V lost 1 base to trimming and J lost 5 bases; unmatched junction nucleotides: 13. CDR3 in amino acids: CASSPLGVRGLEDEQYF. The CDR3 region has the DNA TGTGCCAGCTCACCACTCGGGGTCAGGGGGCTAGAGGACGAGCAGTACTTC.

The rearrangement joins TRBV21-1 to TRBJ2-5. TRBV21-1 is noted as a pseudogene. The CDR3 contains 13 residues. Here the CDR3 DNA reads TGTGCCAGCAGCAAACGGATGAAGGAGACCCAGTACTTC. Protein sequence: CASSKRMKETQYF.